This is a list of T cell receptor beta chains from one sample in a study of T cells after yellow fever vaccination. TCRdb redid the calling of the 5' RACE reads with MiXCR, one entry per CDR3 protein. The table records a few hundred thousand distinct CDR3 sequences, 4.1% of them present only once. The material sequenced was PBMCs, taken 5 days after the yellow fever booster vaccination. Receptor source: a man younger than 35 who received the YFV17D yellow fever vaccine. CDR3s include the opening cysteine and the closing phenylalanine or tryptophan. A D gene is named only where the DNA matches it firmly. Clone size is stated in some rows and not others, as once, few, many or a class when expanded.

CDR3,DNA,J,V,size,D
CASLRTGYGAGEQFF,TGTGCCAGCCTCCGAACAGGGTATGGGGCGGGTGAGCAGTTCTTC,TRBJ2-1,TRBV6-1,-,-
CASTPGVGQQYNEQFF,TGTGCCAGCACCCCCGGGGTAGGACAGCAATACAATGAGCAGTTCTTC,TRBJ2-1,TRBV9,many,-
CASSPEVGPGYFNEQFF,TGTGCCAGCAGCCCAGAGGTTGGGCCAGGCTACTTCAATGAGCAGTTCTTC,TRBJ2-1,TRBV7-9,few,-
CASSLSGEFPNGYTF,TGTGCCAGCAGCTTAAGTGGGGAATTCCCCAATGGCTACACCTTC,TRBJ1-2,TRBV7-3,few,-
CASSFTGQGAYGYTF,TGTGCCAGCAGCTTTACCGGACAGGGTGCCTATGGCTACACCTTC,TRBJ1-2,TRBV7-9,-,TRBD1
CASSQMNTGELFF,TGTGCCAGCAGTCAGATGAACACCGGGGAGCTGTTTTTT,TRBJ2-2,TRBV7-3,many,-
CASSIRGGTDTQYF,TGCGCCAGCAGCATACGCGGGGGCACAGATACGCAGTATTTT,TRBJ2-3,TRBV5-1,-,-
CASSLRFGQAGELFF,TGTGCCAGCAGCTTGAGGTTTGGACAGGCCGGGGAGCTGTTTTTT,TRBJ2-2,TRBV5-5,many,TRBD1
CASIVGGTGELFF,TGTGCCAGCATCGTTGGGGGTACCGGGGAGCTGTTTTTT,TRBJ2-2,TRBV12-3/TRBV12-4,many,-
CASSLEVQGNSGANVLTF,TGTGCCAGCAGCTTAGAGGTTCAGGGGAACTCTGGGGCCAACGTCCTGACTTTC,TRBJ2-6,TRBV7-3,-,-
CASSRRLADQETQYF,TGTGCCAGCAGCCGGCGACTAGCGGATCAAGAGACCCAGTACTTC,TRBJ2-5,TRBV3-1,many,TRBD2
CASSFNSFYGYTF,TGTGCCAGCAGTTTTAACAGCTTCTATGGCTACACCTTC,TRBJ1-2,TRBV12-3/TRBV12-4,-,-
CASSPPEETQYF,TGTGCCAGCTCACCACCGGAAGAGACCCAGTACTTC,TRBJ2-5,TRBV18,few,-
CASSQLESSYEQYF,TGTGCCAGCAGCCAACTCGAGAGCTCCTACGAGCAGTACTTC,TRBJ2-7,TRBV14,-,-
CASSQDGGGGAPGSTDTQYF,TGCGCCAGCAGCCAAGATGGAGGCGGGGGGGCGCCTGGGAGCACAGATACGCAGTATTTT,TRBJ2-3,TRBV4-3,-,TRBD2
CASSYSDIYTGELFF,TGTGCCAGCAGTTACTCAGACATTTACACCGGGGAGCTGTTTTTT,TRBJ2-2,TRBV6-5,-,-
CASSQAGTNYGYTF,TGCGCCAGCAGCCAAGCCGGGACTAACTATGGCTACACCTTC,TRBJ1-2,TRBV4-1,few,-
CASSSTVGQDQPQHF,TGTGCCAGCAGTTCGACCGTGGGGCAAGATCAGCCCCAGCATTTT,TRBJ1-5,TRBV27,many,-
CASSGDSYGYTF,TGTGCCAGCAGCGGCGACAGCTATGGCTACACCTTC,TRBJ1-2,TRBV9,many,-
CASTQDGLAGADTQYF,TGCGCCAGCACACAAGACGGACTAGCGGGGGCAGATACGCAGTATTTT,TRBJ2-3,TRBV5-1,few,TRBD2
CSVGSQGYEQYF,TGCAGCGTTGGATCACAGGGCTACGAGCAGTACTTC,TRBJ2-7,TRBV29-1,many,-
CASSSPTGARTEAFF,TGTGCCAGCAGCTCACCCACGGGGGCTAGGACTGAAGCTTTCTTT,TRBJ1-1,TRBV7-9,many,-
CAISGGPSSYNEQFF,TGTGCCATCAGTGGGGGGCCCAGCTCCTACAATGAGCAGTTCTTC,TRBJ2-1,TRBV10-3,few,-
CASHSGHHYEQYF,TGTGCCAGCCACTCGGGACACCACTACGAGCAGTACTTC,TRBJ2-7,TRBV6-5,-,-
CASPPRRTGAQETQYF,TGTGCCAGCCCACCGCGTAGAACAGGGGCCCAAGAGACCCAGTACTTC,TRBJ2-5,TRBV18,-,TRBD1
CASSLGGRGDPETQYF,TGTGCCAGCAGCTTGGGAGGGCGAGGCGATCCAGAGACCCAGTACTTC,TRBJ2-5,TRBV5-6,many,-